The following is a TCR beta chain sequence with its context. This sample stems from a study of blood T cell repertoires in COVID-19. Study as a whole: T cells, B-cell-depleted T cells, or PBMCs supplied cDNA or gDNA.

Authors' analysis steps: Reference gene primer amplification gave estimated nucleated cell counts. Produced via immunoSEQ multiplex PCR; TCRdb's table is partial and in-frame only. V and J calls and clone size come straight from that table; D and trimming were deduced from the DNA. The table records 150,000 to 200,000 clones, over 75% of them present only once. Participant reports of clinical history set cohort assignment. This clonotype was obtained from a woman in her late teens or twenties who had recovered from COVID-19. The specimen was PBMCs or T cells enriched from blood (not recorded which).

The CDR3 DNA reads TGCAGCGTTGATATTGGATCCTACGACCCAGGTGGCACAGATACGCAGTATTTT. This codes for CSVDIGSYDPGGTDTQYF. V is TRBV29-1 and J is TRBJ2-3; no reliable D call. Germline assignment: CDR1 SQVTM and CDR2 ANQGSEA. Trimming removed 3 bases at V and 1 base at J, with 23 bases between. This CDR3 comprises 18 residues.